This is a list of T cell receptor beta chains from one sample in a study of blood T cell repertoires in COVID-19. Repertoires were generated with immunoSEQ multiplex PCR, while TCRdb's copy carries only in-frame clones and drops some. The sample contains approximately 150,000 clones, over 70% of which appear only once. The source material was PBMCs or T cells enriched from blood (not recorded which). These receptors all stem from a man aged 65-85 years who had been exposed to COVID-19. Both conserved end residues are trimmed from each CDR3. The D gene is left open where the match is weak.

TRBJ1-4,11,TRBV19,.,ASTRGLREKLF
TRBJ1-2,12,TRBV5-4,.,ASSTEQGYYGYT
TRBJ1-1,11,TRBV12-3/TRBV12-4,.,ASTRSVGVEAF
TRBJ1-5,10,TRBV6-4,.,ASNSVSKPQH
TRBJ1-6,9,TRBV2,.,ASSGNSPLH
TRBJ1-5,13,TRBV5-5,TRBD1,ASSFQPGQSEPQH
TRBJ1-6,13,TRBV5-6,.,ASSLAAGGGTPLH
TRBJ1-4,14,TRBV18,.,ASSPRAPYNNEKLF
TRBJ1-2,13,TRBV25-1,.,ASYSRTLADYGYT
TRBJ2-1,13,TRBV9,.,ASSVGATAYNEQF
TRBJ1-1,14,TRBV23-1,TRBD1,ASSHPGDRGGTEAF
TRBJ2-1,13,TRBV28,TRBD2,ASSQGLAGGSEQF
TRBJ1-3,10,TRBV7-2,.,ASQGSGNTIY
TRBJ1-2,11,TRBV28,TRBD1,ASTVGTDYGYT
TRBJ2-3,14,TRBV3-1/TRBV3-2,TRBD2,ASSQGRGASGGTQY
TRBJ2-2,12,TRBV19,TRBD1,AGHRGQQTGELF
TRBJ2-3,10,TRBV19,.,ASSPSTDTQY
TRBJ2-7,13,TRBV7-6,.,ASSLGPDSSYEQY
TRBJ2-2,14,TRBV3-1/TRBV3-2,TRBD1,ASRLEGTGNTGELF
TRBJ1-1,14,TRBV6-5,TRBD1,ASSYSGQDMNTEAF
TRBJ1-4,13,TRBV5-1,.,ASSLEAGINEKLF
TRBJ1-1,12,TRBV7-9,TRBD1,ASSLGTGDMEAF
TRBJ1-1,14,TRBV27,TRBD1,ASSFSWTGYNTEAF
TRBJ1-5,10,TRBV19,.,ASSRFPQPQH
TRBJ2-2,12,TRBV10-2,TRBD1,ASNLQGAIGELF
TRBJ1-2,11,TRBV5-1,TRBD1,ASSSLQGTSYT
TRBJ2-1,11,TRBV2,.,ASSQSSVNEQF